This TCR beta chain derives from a study of blood T cell repertoires in COVID-19. At the level of the study: Some COVID-19 samples were acute and others convalescent; all came from the United States, Italy and Spain. From T cells, B-cell-depleted T cells, or PBMCs came the material, which was cDNA or gDNA.

The CDR3 contains 13 residues. Germline V CDR1 and CDR2: SQVTM, ANQGSEA. V was clipped by 5 bases and J by 7 bases, with 12 bases between them. Clones were read by immunoSEQ multiplex PCR, and TCRdb kept only the in-frame ones, dropping some. The data show about 150,000 clones, 65% to 85% seen once. The sequence came from a woman in her 50s with acute or convalescent COVID-19. This chain uses TRBV29-1 with TRBJ1-6, with D possibly being TRBD1 (6 bases). Input material: peripheral blood. The CDR3 nucleotides read TGCAGCGTTTCGGCAGGGGAAAATTCACCCCTCCACTTT. Protein sequence: CSVSAGENSPLHF.